The clone carrying this TCR beta chain showed up just once. Antigen unknown. This record comes from a study of T cells in tuberculosis. Turning to the study itself: PBMC were archived before or within 7 days of starting treatment.

Time point reported: new active TB diagnosis, blood taken before or within 7 days of starting treatment. Deletions cut 2 bases from V and 5 bases from J, with 19 bases between. Germline loops: CDR1 SGHTA, CDR2 FQGNSA. The CDR3 is made up of 16 amino acids. Study conclusions and caveats: Classification accuracy was 85% to 90% (AUROC roughly 0.9) with the GMM-specific repertoire.

Assay used: immunoSEQ multiplex PCR; TCRdb lists only in-frame clones, some missing. The table has roughly 34,000 clones, roughly 87% seen once. The specimen was PBMCs, collected at tuberculosis diagnosis. The TCR sequence derives from an adult with tuberculosis. The gene calls are TRBV7-2 and TRBJ2-7, with unresolved D. For the CDR3, the DNA is TGTGCCAGCAGCTTACCCCTCTCGACTCGCGCCGACGAGCAGTACTTC. It specifies CASSLPLSTRADEQYF.